The clone carrying this T cell receptor beta chain was observed a handful of times. Antigen specificity is unknown. For donors with ophthalmopathy, the disease showed moderate-to-severe activity, reached CAS ≥3 and NOSPECS ≥4, and had lasted under 3 months. Patients were left out if they had other autoimmune diseases, uncontrolled infections, pregnancy or lactation. Clinical symptoms, serum thyroxine, TRAb, thyroid ultrasound and orbital computed tomography were relied on for diagnosis. In germline, CDR1 is MNHEY, CDR2 SMNVEV (reference sequence). V lost 3 bases, J lost 0 bases, and 15 bases lay in between. This CDR3 comprises 16 residues. These data are taken from a study of Graves' ophthalmopathy and Graves' hyperthyroidism. Regarding the study as a whole: A 13-signature model separated ophthalmopathy from stable hyperthyroidism, around 88% sensitivity, around 81% specificity.

TCR beta CDR3 amplification used RNA transcripts. An initial RT-PCR round employing HTBI primers preceded a second-round multiplex PCR. TCRdb processed the multiplex PCR reads anew with MiXCR; each CDR3 protein has one entry. Here the sample spans about 700,000 distinct CDR3 sequences, 35% to 50% being singletons. The sequence was collected from an adult man with Graves' ophthalmopathy. Input material: peripheral blood. The J gene is TRBJ2-7, the V gene TRBV27; D perhaps matches TRBD1 (6 bases). CDR3 region: CASSLISRDTSYEQYF. In nucleotides, the CDR3 is TGTGCCAGCAGTTTGATTAGCCGGGACACCTCCTACGAGCAGTACTTC.